Following are 3 T cell receptor beta chains from one sample sequenced in a study of patients and donors after allogeneic stem cell transplantation. TCRdb recomputed calls from the RT-PCR reads with MiXCR, one row per CDR3 protein. The table lists 920,000 or so distinct CDR3 sequences, roughly 18% of them singletons. Material for sequencing was blood, either unsorted or a sorted T cell fraction (not recorded which). These receptors all stem from a human donor who was either an allogeneic HSCT recipient or a stem cell or donor lymphocyte infusion donor (not recorded which). It is not recorded whose cells these are; they may come from a transplant donor.

This sequence joins TRBV20-1 and TRBJ1-2, with 8 bases that match TRBD1. The trim removed 3 bases at V and 6 bases at J, leaving 9 bases unmatched. CDR1 is DFQATT and CDR2 is SNEGSKA in the germline V gene (reference sequence). CDR3 size: 14 residues. In nucleotides, the CDR3 is TGCAGTGCTAGTAGACAGGGGCCGCGGCATGGCTACACCTTC. Protein: CSASRQGPRHGYTF.

V and J are TRBV30 and TRBJ2-3; no clear D gene. Germline CDR1 is GTSNPN and CDR2 is SVGIG (reference sequence). The CDR3 has 13 amino acids. Deletions cut 8 bases from V and 3 bases from J, with 15 bases between. The CDR3 DNA reads TGTGCCCAGAATGCGGAGAGGACAGATACGCAGTATTTT. Amino acids: CAQNAERTDTQYF.

This clonotype has just a few counts. This rearrangement joins TRBV6-1 to TRBJ2-1; tentatively, D is TRBD2 (6 bases). The CDR3 extends over 15 amino acids. The germline V gene has CDR1 MNHNS and CDR2 SASEGT. Trimming removed 7 bases at V and 3 bases at J, with 16 bases between. The CDR3 nucleotides read TGTGCCAGCAATACCTATCGGGGAGGCTACAATGAGCAGTTCTTC. Amino acids: CASNTYRGGYNEQFF.